The 9 T cell receptor beta chains reported below all come from one sample, sequenced in a study of blood T cell repertoires in COVID-19 (dated by TCRdb to 2018 to 2021). The method behind the library was the immunoSEQ multiplex PCR assay. TCRdb took this table from immuneACCESS and kept in-frame rearrangements with V and J called. Such tables lack part of the clones; where checked against another copy, unresolved V genes explain under half of the gap, and the rest is unexplained. Present in this sample are 120,000 or so clones, 85% of which were seen just once. About 6.9% of the sample lies in the top ten. The source material was peripheral blood. Source of these receptors: a man aged 80 or over with active or convalescent COVID-19.

In this sample, this clone turned up a few times. The J gene is TRBJ1-3, the V gene TRBV10-3; 8 bases align to TRBD1. The CDR3 totals 15 residues. The J segment lost 0 bases and the V segment lost 8 bases, leaving 6 bases of the junction unmatched. Per germline, CDR1 ENHRY and CDR2 SYGVKD. The CDR3 region is CAISRTGSSGNTIYF. The CDR3 DNA reads TGTGCCATCTCACGGACAGGGAGCTCTGGAAACACCATATATTTT.

V and J are TRBV30 and TRBJ1-2; possibly TRBD1 for D (5 bases). From germline, CDR1 is GTSNPN and CDR2 SVGIG (reference sequence). V shed 3 bases and J shed 6 bases, with 11 bases lying between them. The CDR3 runs to 12 residues. The CDR3 DNA reads as TGTGCCTGGAGCTTTGGGGGGAATGGCTACACCTTC. Translating it yields CAWSFGGNGYTF. The whole variable domain, remainder taken from reference TRBV30 and TRBJ1-2, is SQTIHQWPATLVQPVGSPLSLECTVEGTSNPNLYWYRQAAGRGLQLLFYSVGIGQISSEVPQNLSASRPQDRQFILSSKKLLLSDSGFYLCAWSFGGNGYTFGSGTRLTVV.

This clone was detected only once. The chain is built from TRBV4-3 and TRBJ2-7; 8 bases are shared with TRBD1. Germline trimming cut 3 bases from V and 5 bases from J; bases unmatched to any gene: 9. Germline loops: CDR1 LGHNA, CDR2 YSLEER. The CDR3 covers 15 residues. CDR3 in DNA: TGCGCCAGCAGCCACGGGACAGGTAACCCTCACGAGCAGTACTTC. Encoded protein: CASSHGTGNPHEQYF.

The chain couples TRBV20-1 to TRBJ2-5; tentatively, D is TRBD2 (6 bases). Looked up from germline, CDR1 is DFQATT and CDR2 is SNEGSKA (reference sequence). Trimming took off 3 bases at V and 2 bases at J, with 10 bases between the two ends. The CDR3 extends over 13 amino acids. CDR3 coding DNA: TGCAGTGCTAGTCTTGGGGGGCAAGAGACCCAGTACTTC. Its translation: CSASLGGQETQYF.

The CDR3 region is CASSYSKGRGDYGYTF. DNA of the CDR3: TGTGCCAGCAGTTACTCGAAGGGCAGGGGTGACTATGGCTACACCTTC. This rearrangement joins TRBV6-2 or TRBV6-3 to TRBJ1-2, with a weak D call TRBD1 (6 bases). The ends were cut back, 0 bases at V and 3 bases at J, with 14 bases in the middle. The V gene's germline CDR1 is MNHEY and CDR2 SVGEGT. CDR3 length equals 16 residues.

The chain combines TRBV18 with TRBJ2-7, with D possibly TRBD2 on 5 matching bases. V was cut by 3 bases and J by 2 bases, with 14 bases left in between. The germline CDR1 and CDR2 sequences are KGHSH and LQKENI. This CDR3 comprises 15 residues. CDR3 nucleotide sequence: TGTGCCAGCTCACCGCGGAAAGAGGAGGCCTACGAGCAGTACTTC. This translates into CASSPRKEEAYEQYF.

V usage is TRBV4-3 and J usage is TRBJ2-3, with TRBD2 matching over 9 bases. The V gene end was trimmed by 4 bases and the J gene end by 4 bases; junction bases not matched to a gene: 12. CDR3 length: 17 residues. Germline lookup yields CDR1 LGHNA and CDR2 YSLEER. The chain's CDR3 is CASSPPPLSGSSDTQYF. The DNA for the CDR3 is TGCGCCAGCAGCCCCCCGCCCCTTAGCGGGAGTTCAGATACGCAGTATTTT.

The V and J genes are TRBV29-1 and TRBJ2-1, with a weak D call TRBD1 (5 bases). The CDR3 length is 13 residues. CDR1 is SQVTM, CDR2 ANQGSEA, per germline. Trimming took 3 bases from V and 10 from J, leaving 16 bases between them. CDR3 DNA: TGCAGCGTTGAGAATTCTCAGGGCAACGAGCAGTTCTTC. Protein product: CSVENSQGNEQFF.

The chain employs TRBV3-1 (or the pseudogene TRBV3-2) and TRBJ2-7; D call uncertain. The ends were cut back, 0 bases at V and 7 bases at J, with 10 bases in the middle. Per germline, CDR1 LGHDT and CDR2 YNNKEL (reference sequence). This CDR3 contains 13 residues. CDR3 sequence (DNA): TGTGCCAGCAGCCAAGACCGAGGTAGGGAGCAGTACTTC. It translates to CASSQDRGREQYF.